The 25 T cell receptor beta chains below come from one sample, sequenced in a study of Graves' ophthalmopathy and Graves' hyperthyroidism. As the template, RNA transcripts were used to amplify TCR beta CDR3 regions. Investigators did first-round RT-PCR with HTBI primers, then second-round multiplex PCR. TCRdb called the multiplex PCR reads again in MiXCR, with one record for every CDR3 protein. The data show 300,000 to 400,000 distinct CDR3 sequences, roughly 15% seen once. Sequenced input: peripheral blood. These receptors all come from an adult man with Graves' ophthalmopathy.

This clonotype was detected many times. The rearrangement links TRBV11-2 to TRBJ2-3; D is ambiguous. V gave up 1 base and J gave up 8 bases, with 4 bases separating them. The germline V gene encodes CDR1 SGHAT and CDR2 FQNNGV. The CDR3 loop spans 11 amino acids. CDR3 sequence reads: CASSLVSTQYF. CDR3 coding DNA: TGTGCCAGCAGCTTAGTGAGTACGCAGTATTTT.

This clonotype was counted at least ten times. The chain has TRBV11-2 and TRBJ2-7; D call uncertain. CDR1 is SGHAT and CDR2 is FQNNGV in the germline V gene. The V gene lost 6 bases and the J gene lost 4 bases, with 4 bases spanning the gap. The CDR3 covers 10 residues. CDR3 nucleotide sequence: TGTGCCAGCAGTCAGTACGAGCAGTACTTC. It codes for CASSQYEQYF.

This clonotype has at least ten counts. V is TRBV6-1 and J is TRBJ1-1, with a possible D match to TRBD1 (5 bases). CDR1 MNHNS and CDR2 SASEGT come from the germline V gene. CDR3 length: 15 residues. V was pared by 6 bases and J by 5 bases, with 19 bases between. In DNA, the CDR3 is TGTGCCAGCAGCCTAACCCGGGCAGGGAATACTGAAGCTTTCTTT. Its translation is CASSLTRAGNTEAFF.

This clonotype was recorded at least ten times. The chain joins TRBV6-1 to TRBJ2-5; no firm D call. The CDR3 is 14 residues long. V was shortened by 1 base and J by 1 base, with 7 bases between the two germline ends. Germline V gene sequence: CDR1 MNHNS, CDR2 SASEGT. The CDR3 sequence is CASSEGPLQETQYF. The CDR3 DNA reads TGTGCCAGCAGTGAAGGTCCACTCCAAGAGACCCAGTACTTC.

This clonotype was counted ten times or more. V usage is TRBV19 and J usage is TRBJ2-7; the match to TRBD1 covers 10 bases. The junction had 4 bases not matched to a gene; V was cut back by 1 base and J by 7 bases. This CDR3 has 14 residues. CDR1 LNHDA and CDR2 SQIVND come from the germline V gene (reference sequence). This CDR3 reads CASSIVGQGMEQYF. The CDR3 DNA reads as TGTGCCAGTAGTATAGTGGGACAGGGGATGGAGCAGTACTTC.

This clonotype appeared a few times. A junction end diverges from the germline sequence, so it may reflect a read error. The chain recombines TRBV12-3 or TRBV12-4 with TRBJ2-7; D may be TRBD2 (6 bases). CDR3 length: 15 amino acids. The CDR3 protein is CASSRLVGVPYEQSF. In nucleotides, the CDR3 is TGTGCCAGCAGCAGACTAGTGGGAGTCCCCTACGAGCAGTCCTTC.

This clonotype has a count of ten or more. This rearrangement joins TRBV28 to TRBJ1-5; D might be TRBD1 (6 bases). With 9 bases removed from V and 2 bases from J, the gap between germline ends came to 20 bases. CDR3 length: 16 residues. The germline V gene encodes CDR1 MDHEN and CDR2 SYDVKM. The CDR3 DNA reads TGTGCCAGTAATAAGGCCGGCAGGGGAGGCAATCAGCCCCAGCATTTT. Translated: CASNKAGRGGNQPQHF.

There are a few counts of this clonotype. This chain links TRBV7-8 with TRBJ2-7; D perhaps matches TRBD2 (5 bases). Germline values: CDR1 SGHVS, CDR2 FQNEAQ. Trimming took 5 bases from V and 0 from J, leaving 14 bases between them. This CDR3 contains 15 residues. The CDR3 sequence: CASSPLSGRSYEQYF. The CDR3 nucleotides read TGTGCCAGCAGCCCACTGAGCGGCCGCTCCTACGAGCAGTACTTC.

This clonotype was seen ten or more times. The chain has TRBV2 and TRBJ1-2; 9 bases are a match to TRBD1. Unmatched junction bases numbered 9, after V lost 3 bases and J lost 4 bases. The V gene's germline CDR1 is SNHLY and CDR2 FYNNEI. This CDR3 has 16 amino acids. The CDR3 nucleotides are TGTGCCAGCAGTGATCTACAGGGGGCTATTATCTATGGCTACACCTTC. It specifies CASSDLQGAIIYGYTF.

This clonotype was picked up many times. The chain employs TRBV5-1 and TRBJ2-5; 7 positions match TRBD1. The CDR3 is made up of 14 amino acids. Germline CDR1 SGHRS, CDR2 YFSETQ. Germline trimming cut 5 bases from V and 4 bases from J; bases unmatched to any gene: 8. CDR3 sequence: CASSYVRDRETQYF. Written as DNA, the CDR3 is TGCGCCAGCAGTTATGTACGGGACAGAGAGACCCAGTACTTC. The full variable domain, rest sourced from reference TRBV5-1 and TRBJ2-5, is KAGVTQTPRYLIKTRGQQVTLSCSPISGHRSVSWYQQTPGQGLQFLFEYFSETQRNKGNFPGRFSGRQFSNSRSEMNVSTLELGDSALYLCASSYVRDRETQYFGPGTRLLVL.

This clonotype was observed many times. This chain uses TRBV20-1 with TRBJ1-1, with unresolved D. Germline V gene sequence: CDR1 DFQATT, CDR2 SNEGSKA (reference sequence). The CDR3 sequence is 14 residues long. V was shortened by 0 bases and J by 6 bases, with 14 bases between the two germline ends. This CDR3 is CSARDFNYRSEAFF. CDR3 nucleotides: TGCAGTGCTAGAGATTTCAATTACCGGTCTGAAGCTTTCTTT.

Many counts were recorded for this clonotype. The rearrangement links TRBV7-2 to TRBJ2-7; 10 positions match TRBD2. The CDR3 contains 15 residues. V lost 6 bases to trimming and J lost 0 bases; unmatched junction nucleotides: 5. Germline CDR1 and CDR2: SGHTA and FQGNSA. The CDR3 region has the DNA TGTGCCAGCAGACTAGCGGGACTGAGCTCCTACGAGCAGTACTTC. It codes for CASRLAGLSSYEQYF. The full variable domain, rest sourced from reference TRBV7-2 and TRBJ2-7, is GAGVSQSPSNKVTEKGKDVELRCDPISGHTALYWYRQSLGQGLEFLIYFQGNSAPDKSGLPSDRFSAERTGGSVSTLTIQRTQQEDSAVYLCASRLAGLSSYEQYFGPGTRLTVT.

Many counts were recorded for this clonotype. The gene calls are TRBV6-5 and TRBJ2-5, with D unresolved. Trimming removed 2 bases from V and 4 bases from J, with 23 bases in between. The CDR3 is made up of 18 amino acids. Germline V lookup: CDR1 MNHEY, CDR2 SVGAGI. As DNA, the CDR3 is TGTGCCAGCAGTTACGATGCTGGCGGAGCTTATCAGTTAGAGACCCAGTACTTC. The encoded protein is CASSYDAGGAYQLETQYF.

This clonotype was seen ten or more times. The chain employs TRBV18 and TRBJ2-5, with D perhaps matching TRBD1 (6 bases). Between the trimmed V and J ends, which lost 2 bases and 0 bases, there was a span of 13 bases. Germline loops: CDR1 KGHSH, CDR2 LQKENI. The CDR3 extends over 16 amino acids. DNA of the CDR3: TGTGCCAGCTCACCATTTCCAGGGGCCTACCAAGAGACCCAGTACTTC. As protein: CASSPFPGAYQETQYF.

This clonotype showed up many times. This chain links TRBV6-2 or TRBV6-3 with TRBJ2-2, with 7 bases identical to TRBD1. CDR1 and CDR2 (germline): MNHEY, SVGEGT. The CDR3 consists of 15 residues. V lost 2 bases and J lost 2; bases outside the gene matches: 2. CDR3 coding DNA: TGTGCCAGCAGTTACGGGACAGAAAACACCGGGGAGCTGTTTTTT. The encoded protein is CASSYGTENTGELFF.

This clonotype was detected ten times or more. The chain couples TRBV7-2 to TRBJ2-7, with D possibly TRBD1 on 6 matching bases. CDR1 SGHTA and CDR2 FQGNSA come from the germline V gene. This CDR3 has 12 residues. Trimming shortened V by 4 bases and J by 4 bases, and 8 bases separated the two germline ends. The DNA for the CDR3 is TGTGCCAGCAGCTCCAGGGGTTACGAGCAGTACTTC. Amino acids: CASSSRGYEQYF.

This clonotype was counted at least ten times. This rearrangement joins TRBV20-1 to TRBJ1-2; weak D call: TRBD1 (6 bases). This CDR3 contains 14 residues. The V and J ends lost 1 base and 2 bases respectively, with 11 bases between them. CDR1 DFQATT and CDR2 SNEGSKA come from the germline V gene (reference sequence). The CDR3 sequence: CSARVVDRNYGYTF. CDR3 DNA: TGCAGTGCTAGAGTAGTCGACAGGAACTATGGCTACACCTTC.

The CDR3 DNA reads TGCGCCAGCAGCTCTAGCGGGGATCAAGAGACCCAGTACTTC. Its translation: CASSSSGDQETQYF. The V gene is TRBV5-1, the J gene TRBJ2-5, with 9 bases matching TRBD2. CDR3 size: 14 residues. Looked up from germline, CDR1 is SGHRS and CDR2 is YFSETQ. V was clipped by 3 bases and J by 2 bases; unmatched bases: 2.

This clonotype appeared many times. This rearrangement joins TRBV20-1 to TRBJ1-5; TRBD1 agrees at 9 bases. CDR3 length: 14 amino acids. V lost 6 bases and J lost 4; bases outside the gene matches: 7. CDR1 and CDR2 from the germline V gene are DFQATT and SNEGSKA (reference sequence). CDR3 in amino acids: CSAVAGTGNQPQHF. CDR3 nucleotides: TGCAGTGCCGTCGCCGGGACAGGGAATCAGCCCCAGCATTTT.

The sample holds many counts of this clonotype. The rearrangement joins TRBV24-1 to TRBJ2-7; D call uncertain. Germline values: CDR1 KGHDR, CDR2 SFDVKD. This CDR3 has 13 residues. The V end was cut by 6 bases, the J end by 1 base, with 9 bases between. CDR3 nucleotides: TGTGCCACCAGTATCGGATCTTCCTACGAGCAGTACTTC. Translated, it gives CATSIGSSYEQYF.

In its sample, this clonotype was seen once. The chain combines TRBV27 with TRBJ1-6, with D unclear. The V gene's germline CDR1 is MNHEY and CDR2 SMNVEV (reference sequence). Trimming shortened V by 1 base and J by 9 bases, and 16 bases separated the two germline ends. The CDR3 totals 16 residues. CDR3 residues: CASSLFSQSTRSPLHF. CDR3 nucleotides: TGTGCCAGCAGTTTATTCTCGCAGTCGACCCGTTCACCCCTCCACTTT.

This clonotype came up many times. This chain uses TRBV27 with TRBJ2-7; 8 nucleotides align to TRBD1. CDR1 and CDR2 (germline): MNHEY, SMNVEV (reference sequence). CDR3 length: 14 amino acids. V dropped 5 bases and J dropped 4; count of bases not matched to a gene: 7. The CDR3 loop is CASSLRTGRYEQYF. CDR3 sequence (DNA): TGTGCCAGCAGTCTGCGGACAGGGAGGTACGAGCAGTACTTC.

This clonotype was detected many times. The genes are TRBV6-1 and TRBJ2-2, with 10 nucleotides matching TRBD2. After removal of 5 bases from V and 9 bases from J, the junction contained 9 bases not matched to a gene. CDR1 MNHNS and CDR2 SASEGT come from the germline V gene. CDR3 length equals 15 residues. The CDR3 loop reads CASSRLAGVYRELFF. The CDR3, as DNA: TGTGCCAGCAGTCGGCTAGCGGGGGTATACAGGGAGCTGTTTTTT.

The chain combines TRBV6-2 or TRBV6-3 with TRBJ2-5, with TRBD2 matching 13 bases. Germline V gene sequence: CDR1 MNHEY, CDR2 SVGEGT. The CDR3 runs to 16 residues. Trimming took 5 bases from V and 2 from J; bases not matched to a gene: 5. The CDR3: CASSGRTSGRQETQYF. DNA for the CDR3: TGTGCCAGCAGTGGTAGGACTAGCGGGAGACAAGAGACCCAGTACTTC.

The table lists this clonotype with many counts. The chain is built from TRBV6-5 and TRBJ2-5; 9 bases align to TRBD2. Germline V gene lookup returns CDR1 MNHEY and CDR2 SVGAGI. V dropped 6 bases and J dropped 5; count of bases not matched to a gene: 10. The CDR3 length is 15 residues. CDR3 sequence: CASSTGASGVETQYF. The CDR3 region has the DNA TGTGCCAGCAGCACGGGGGCTAGCGGGGTGGAGACCCAGTACTTC.